The 6 T cell receptor beta chains given below trace back to one sample, sequenced in a study of brain T cells in children with intractable seizures (dated by TCRdb to 2020 to 2023). The library was prepared using the immunoSEQ multiplex PCR assay. The table comes from immuneACCESS by way of TCRdb, which keeps in-frame sequences with V and J called. Part of the clones is missing from these tables; in studies checked, under half for an unresolved V gene and the rest for unknown reasons. Here the sample has a few hundred thousand clones; 93% occur a single time. Jointly, the top ten make up approximately 5% of the sample. According to the study, the label for this sample's time point signals: blood from clinic visit 5 months post-surgery; TSC patient then seizure free. The specimen was peripheral blood, collected approximately 5 months after surgery. The receptor set was obtained from a boy younger than two with tuberous sclerosis and intractable seizures.

The J gene is TRBJ2-7, the V gene TRBV25-1, with D possibly being TRBD1 or TRBD2 (5 bases each). From germline, CDR1 is MGHDK and CDR2 SYGVNS. The CDR3 is made up of 14 amino acids. Trimming shortened V by 1 base and J by 2 bases, and 9 bases separated the two germline ends. The CDR3 sequence: CASSEFGGTYEQYF. CDR3 bases: TGTGCCAGCAGTGAATTTGGGGGAACCTACGAGCAGTACTTC.

This chain connects TRBV7-9 to TRBJ2-7; D gene unclear. This CDR3 contains 12 residues. Between the trimmed V and J ends, which lost 4 bases and 4 bases, there was a span of 8 bases. CDR1 is SEHNR, CDR2 FQNEAQ, per germline (reference sequence). The CDR3 region has the DNA TGTGCCAGCAGCTGGAGCATGTACGAGCAGTACTTC. It yields the protein CASSWSMYEQYF.

This chain joins TRBV5-6 and TRBJ2-7; possibly TRBD2 for D (7 bases). The CDR3 contains 14 residues. With 0 bases removed from V and 5 bases from J, the gap between germline ends came to 12 bases. The germline gives CDR1 SGHDT, CDR2 YYEEEE. CDR3 nucleotides: TGTGCCAGCAGCTTGGTCCGGGGGGCCCACGAGCAGTACTTC. Amino acids: CASSLVRGAHEQYF. Full variable domain (rest looked up from reference TRBV5-6 and TRBJ2-7): DAGVTQSPTHLIKTRGQQVTLRCSPKSGHDTVSWYQQALGQGPQFIFQYYEEEERQRGNFPDRFSGHQFPNYSSELNVNALLLGDSALYLCASSLVRGAHEQYFGPGTRLTVT.

The chain employs TRBV19 and TRBJ2-1, with D possibly TRBD1 on 6 matching bases. This CDR3 is 17 amino acids long. Germline CDR1 reads LNHDA; CDR2 reads SQIVND (reference sequence). Trimming shortened V by 5 bases and J by 1 base, and 18 bases separated the two germline ends. The CDR3 reads CASSPRWTAGSYNEQFF. The CDR3 nucleotides read TGTGCCAGTAGTCCCCGCTGGACAGCAGGGTCCTACAATGAGCAGTTCTTC.

This chain joins TRBV7-2 and TRBJ2-3; maybe TRBD1 (6 bases). CDR3 size: 16 residues. V dropped 6 bases and J dropped 4 bases, with 20 bases sitting between them. Looked up from germline, CDR1 is SGHTA and CDR2 is FQGNSA. This CDR3 is CASREGLTGYPDTQYF. The DNA of the CDR3 is TGTGCCAGCAGAGAAGGGCTGACAGGATACCCAGATACGCAGTATTTT. Full variable domain (rest looked up from reference TRBV7-2 and TRBJ2-3): GAGVSQSPSNKVTEKGKDVELRCDPISGHTALYWYRQSLGQGLEFLIYFQGNSAPDKSGLPSDRFSAERTGGSVSTLTIQRTQQEDSAVYLCASREGLTGYPDTQYFGPGTRLTVL.

The sample holds one count of this clone. The chain couples TRBV15 to TRBJ2-2; D tentatively fits TRBD1 or TRBD2 (6 bases each). CDR1 and CDR2 (germline): LNHNV, YYDKDF (reference sequence). There are 13 residues in the CDR3. This chain's CDR3 is CASMGGNTGELFF. Here the CDR3 DNA reads TGTGCATCCATGGGGGGCAACACCGGGGAGCTGTTTTTT.